This TCR beta chain is from a study of blood T cells in healthy people across ages. Notes on the study in general: TCR beta diversity tracked closely with naive T cell percentage.

The CDR3 spans 15 residues. The trim removed 7 bases at V and 3 bases at J, leaving 12 bases unmatched. Germline CDR1 reads DFQATT; CDR2 reads SNEGSKA (reference sequence). The second PCR ran roughly 6 to 11 cycles with a sample-barcoded 5' primer and J-beta primers. TCRdb itself ran the 5' RACE reads through MiXCR, one entry per CDR3 protein. Of some 1.7 million distinct CDR3 sequences listed, 28% are singletons. This clonotype turned up a few times. The antigen is undetermined. The rearrangement links TRBV20-1 to TRBJ2-1, with TRBD2 matching over 7 bases. This clonotype was sampled from a woman under 40 in good health. Sequencing used blood. CDR3 DNA sequence: TGCAGTGTTAAGTGGGGGGGGTTCGTCTACAATGAGCAGTTCTTC. It is translated as CSVKWGGFVYNEQFF.